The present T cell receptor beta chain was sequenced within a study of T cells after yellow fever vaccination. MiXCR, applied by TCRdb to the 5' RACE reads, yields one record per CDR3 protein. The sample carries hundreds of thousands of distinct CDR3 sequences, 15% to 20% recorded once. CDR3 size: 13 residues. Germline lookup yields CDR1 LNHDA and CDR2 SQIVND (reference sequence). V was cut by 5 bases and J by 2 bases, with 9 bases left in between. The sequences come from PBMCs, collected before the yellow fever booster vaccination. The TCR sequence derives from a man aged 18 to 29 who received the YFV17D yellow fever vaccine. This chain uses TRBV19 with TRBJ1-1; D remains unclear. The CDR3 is CASSYRANTEAFF. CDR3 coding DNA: TGTGCCAGTAGTTATAGGGCAAACACTGAAGCTTTCTTT.